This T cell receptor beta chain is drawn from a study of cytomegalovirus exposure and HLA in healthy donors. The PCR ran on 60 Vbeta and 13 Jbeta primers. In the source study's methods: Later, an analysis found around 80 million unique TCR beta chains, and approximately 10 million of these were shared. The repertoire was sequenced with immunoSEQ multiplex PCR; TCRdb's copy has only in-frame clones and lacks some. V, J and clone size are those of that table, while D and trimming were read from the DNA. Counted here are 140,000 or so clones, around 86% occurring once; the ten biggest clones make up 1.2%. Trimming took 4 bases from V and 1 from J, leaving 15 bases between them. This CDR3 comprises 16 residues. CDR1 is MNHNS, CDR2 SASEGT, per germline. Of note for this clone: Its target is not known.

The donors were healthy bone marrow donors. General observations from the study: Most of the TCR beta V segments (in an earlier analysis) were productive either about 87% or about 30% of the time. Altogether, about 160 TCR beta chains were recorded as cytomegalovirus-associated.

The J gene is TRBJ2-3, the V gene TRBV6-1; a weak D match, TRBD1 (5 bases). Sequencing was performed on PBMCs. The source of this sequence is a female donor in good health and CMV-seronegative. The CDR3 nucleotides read TGTGCCAGCAGTGGGACCCAGGGTTATGGCACAGATACGCAGTATTTT. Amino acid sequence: CASSGTQGYGTDTQYF.